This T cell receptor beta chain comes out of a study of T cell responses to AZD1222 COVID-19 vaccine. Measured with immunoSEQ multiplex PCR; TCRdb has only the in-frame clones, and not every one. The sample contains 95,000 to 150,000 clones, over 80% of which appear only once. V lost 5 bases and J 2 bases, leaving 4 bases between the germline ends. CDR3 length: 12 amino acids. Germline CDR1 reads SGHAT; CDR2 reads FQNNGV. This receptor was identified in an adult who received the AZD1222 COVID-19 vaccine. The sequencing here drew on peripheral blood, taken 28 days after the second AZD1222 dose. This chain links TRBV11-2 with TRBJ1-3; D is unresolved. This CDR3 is CASSQAGNTIYF. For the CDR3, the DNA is TGTGCCAGCAGCCAAGCTGGAAACACCATATATTTT.